These 17 T cell receptor beta chains originate from one sample sequenced in a study of CD8 T cells in Susac syndrome (dated by TCRdb to 2018 to 2020). The method was the immunoSEQ multiplex PCR assay. RNA was extracted using the RNeasy kit, and about 0.45 to 1 ug of the RNA was reverse transcribed with random hexamers. TCRdb reprocessing: public reads trimmed at Q25 with fastp, clones called with MiXCR, in-frame beta chains kept. Rows with a matching CDR3 protein are joined into one entry that keeps the most common DNA and genes. Within this sample are 330,000 or so distinct CDR3 sequences, with about 88% of them counted one time only. Less than 0.2% of the sample rests with the top ten. Sequenced material: CD8+ T cells from PBMCs. The receptors derive from a human donor with multiple sclerosis.

The chain has TRBV2 and TRBJ1-2; D is uncertain. Per the germline V gene, CDR1 is SNHLY and CDR2 is FYNNEI. The ends were cut back, 2 bases at V and 1 base at J, with 5 bases in the middle. The CDR3 sequence is 13 residues long. The chain's CDR3 is CASSERVNYGYTF. The CDR3 nucleotides are TGTGCCAGCAGTGAACGGGTTAACTATGGCTACACCTTC. Full variable domain (remainder filled in from reference TRBV2 and TRBJ1-2): EPEVTQTPSHQVTQMGQEVILRCVPISNHLYFYWYRQILGQKVEFLVSFYNNEISEKSEIFDDQFSVERPDGSNFTLKIRSTKLEDSAMYFCASSERVNYGYTFGSGTRLTVV.

The chain links TRBV19 to TRBJ2-2; D might be TRBD2 (6 bases). The V end lost 3 bases, the J end lost 8 bases, and 19 bases lay between the germline ends. The germline gives CDR1 LNHDA, CDR2 SQIVND (reference sequence). The CDR3 runs 16 residues. The CDR3: CASSMQVGLLIGELFF. The CDR3 DNA is TGTGCCAGTAGTATGCAAGTGGGACTCCTAATTGGGGAGCTGTTTTTT.

The rearrangement joins TRBV6-4 to TRBJ2-1; D is unresolved. From germline, CDR1 is MRHNA and CDR2 SNTAGT. Trimming pared 3 bases from V and 0 bases from J, leaving 9 bases between. The CDR3 runs 15 residues. This chain's CDR3 is CASSEGFDSYNEQFF. Written as DNA, the CDR3 is TGTGCCAGCAGTGAGGGGTTTGACTCCTACAATGAGCAGTTCTTC.

The rearrangement links TRBV27 to TRBJ1-5; no clear D. The CDR3 totals 15 residues. V shed 7 bases and J shed 2 bases, with 15 bases lying between them. Germline CDR1 is MNHEY and CDR2 is SMNVEV (reference sequence). The CDR3 coding sequence is TGTGCCAGCAAAGTCGCCGGGCGTGGCAATCAGCCCCAGCATTTT. As protein: CASKVAGRGNQPQHF.

This clonotype was found once. The chain employs TRBV11-2 and TRBJ2-7; D is unclear. The CDR3 length is 15 residues. Trimming stripped 0 bases from V and 2 bases from J, with 11 bases between. CDR1 is SGHAT, CDR2 FQNNGV, per germline. The CDR3 bases are TGTGCCAGCAGCTTAGATCTCCCAGGAGCCTACGAGCAGTACTTC. Translated, it gives CASSLDLPGAYEQYF.

This clonotype was counted between two and nine times. V is TRBV23-1 and J is TRBJ2-5; 10 bases agree with TRBD1. TRBV23-1 is assigned to the ORF class and has an uncertain function. The V and J ends lost 6 bases and 3 bases, in that order; junction bases with no gene match: 10. This CDR3 spans 16 amino acids. The CDR3 nucleotides are TGCGCCAGCAGCGACGCCCGGGGACAGGGGAAAGAGACCCAGTACTTC. Protein product: CASSDARGQGKETQYF.

The rearrangement joins TRBV29-1 to TRBJ1-1; D is perhaps TRBD1 (6 bases). Trimming pared 4 bases from V and 3 bases from J, leaving 9 bases between. CDR1 and CDR2 from the germline V gene are SQVTM and ANQGSEA. The CDR3 has 12 amino acids. The CDR3 loop reads CSVGGGYTEAFF. The CDR3 DNA reads TGCAGCGTTGGAGGGGGGTACACTGAAGCTTTCTTT.

CDR3 DNA: TGTGCCAGCAGCCAAGAGAGGACAGGAGGCCTCCGGGAAAAACTGTTTTTT. It codes for CASSQERTGGLREKLFF. The rearrangement uses TRBV3-1 and TRBJ1-4, with 7 bases fitting TRBD1. V was pared by 0 bases and J by 8 bases, with 12 bases of the junction left unmatched. Germline V gene sequence: CDR1 LGHDT, CDR2 YNNKEL (reference sequence). The CDR3 is 17 amino acids. The whole variable domain, remainder taken from reference TRBV3-1 and TRBJ1-4, is DTAVSQTPKYLVTQMGNDKSIKCEQNLGHDTMYWYKQDSKKFLKIMFSYNNKELIINETVPNRFSPKSPDKAHLNLHINSLELGDSAVYFCASSQERTGGLREKLFFGSGTQLSVL.

The chain carries TRBV30 and TRBJ1-5; tentatively, D is TRBD1 (6 bases). This CDR3 comprises 15 residues. V was pared by 0 bases and J by 0 bases, with 9 bases between. From germline, CDR1 is GTSNPN and CDR2 SVGIG (reference sequence). CDR3 amino acids: CAWSVGGASNQPQHF. CDR3 nucleotides: TGTGCCTGGAGTGTAGGGGGAGCTAGCAATCAGCCCCAGCATTTT.

The chain couples TRBV4-3 to TRBJ2-7, with D unclear. The germline CDR1 and CDR2 sequences are LGHNA and YSLEER. Trimming left V 5 bases short and J 1 base short, with 15 bases between. The CDR3 contains 15 residues. The CDR3 is CASSSWGTPSYEQYF. The DNA for the CDR3 is TGCGCCAGCAGCTCCTGGGGTACTCCTTCCTACGAGCAGTACTTC.

The V and J genes are TRBV4-3 and TRBJ2-1, with unresolved D. The CDR3 is 14 amino acids. V was cut by 3 bases and J by 5 bases, with 11 bases left in between. Germline loops: CDR1 LGHNA, CDR2 YSLEER. CDR3 sequence (DNA): TGCGCCAGCAGCCATGCTGTCCTAAACAATGAGCAGTTCTTC. It codes for CASSHAVLNNEQFF.

The V call is TRBV11-2, the J call TRBJ1-2; 7 bases match TRBD1. V gave up 5 bases and J gave up 7 bases; unmatched junction bases: 10. Germline V lookup: CDR1 SGHAT, CDR2 FQNNGV. The length of the CDR3 is 14 residues. Written as DNA, the CDR3 is TGTGCCAGCAGCACACATCAGGGGGTTGGTGGCTACACCTTC. This codes for CASSTHQGVGGYTF.

This chain joins TRBV4-1 and TRBJ2-7; no clear D gene. Germline CDR1 is MGHRA and CDR2 is YSYEKL. The CDR3 is 13 amino acids. Trimming left V 2 bases short and J 2 bases short, with 7 bases between. The CDR3 region is CASSQSGAYEQYF. For the CDR3, the DNA is TGCGCCAGCAGCCAATCAGGAGCCTACGAGCAGTACTTC.

This chain uses TRBV12-3 or TRBV12-4 with TRBJ2-1; TRBD2 aligns across 9 bases. V lost 6 bases to trimming and J lost 6 bases; unmatched junction nucleotides: 3. The CDR3 length is 13 residues. The CDR3 reads CASSWTSANEQFF. The CDR3 coding sequence is TGTGCCAGCAGCTGGACTAGCGCCAATGAGCAGTTCTTC.

The chain combines TRBV4-3 with TRBJ1-2; 9 positions match TRBD1. From germline, CDR1 is LGHNA and CDR2 YSLEER. CDR3 length: 17 amino acids. The V and J ends lost 0 bases and 8 bases, in that order; junction bases with no gene match: 13. CDR3 loop: CASSQDRFTGGSLGYTF. DNA for the CDR3: TGCGCCAGCAGCCAAGATCGATTTACAGGGGGCTCATTAGGCTACACCTTC.

The V and J genes are TRBV6-5 and TRBJ2-7; D not resolved. With 0 bases removed from V and 0 bases from J, the gap between germline ends came to 12 bases. CDR1 MNHEY and CDR2 SVGAGI come from the germline V gene. This CDR3 contains 16 residues. CDR3 sequence: CASSYSSGSSSYEQYF. The CDR3 DNA is TGTGCCAGCAGTTACTCTTCCGGGTCCAGCTCCTACGAGCAGTACTTC.

The CDR3 loop reads CSARQRDYNEQFF. For the CDR3, the DNA is TGCAGTGCCCGACAGAGGGACTACAATGAGCAGTTCTTC. The V and J genes are TRBV20-1 and TRBJ2-1; the D gene could be TRBD1 or TRBD2 (5 bases each). Germline-derived CDR1 and CDR2 are DFQATT and SNEGSKA (reference sequence). Between the trimmed V and J ends, which lost 6 bases and 3 bases, there was a span of 12 bases. This CDR3 is built from 13 residues.